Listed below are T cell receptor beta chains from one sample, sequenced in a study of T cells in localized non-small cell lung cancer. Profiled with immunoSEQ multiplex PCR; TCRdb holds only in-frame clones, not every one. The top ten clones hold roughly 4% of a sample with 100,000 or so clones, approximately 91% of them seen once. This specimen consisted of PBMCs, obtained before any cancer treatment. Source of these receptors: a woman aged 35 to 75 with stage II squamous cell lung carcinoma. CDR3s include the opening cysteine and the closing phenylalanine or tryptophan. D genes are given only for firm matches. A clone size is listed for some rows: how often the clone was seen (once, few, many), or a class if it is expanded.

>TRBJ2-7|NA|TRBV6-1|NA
CASSVGAFSYEQYF
TGTGCCAGCAGTGTTGGGGCCTTCTCCTACGAGCAGTACTTC
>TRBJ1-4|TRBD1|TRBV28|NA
CATPWTGDEKLFF
TGTGCCACCCCCTGGACAGGGGATGAAAAACTGTTTTTT
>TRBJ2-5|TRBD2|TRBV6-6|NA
CASSDAGGVETQYF
TGTGCCAGCAGCGATGCGGGAGGCGTGGAGACCCAGTACTTC
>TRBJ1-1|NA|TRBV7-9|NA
CASSLGQATEAFF
TGTGCCAGCAGCTTAGGACAGGCCACTGAAGCTTTCTTT
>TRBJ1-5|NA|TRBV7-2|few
CASSSVENQPQHF
TGTGCCAGCAGCTCGGTGGAAAATCAGCCCCAGCATTTT
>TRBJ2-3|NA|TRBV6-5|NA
CASGVRDPSTDTQYF
TGTGCCAGCGGGGTGCGGGACCCCAGCACAGATACGCAGTATTTT
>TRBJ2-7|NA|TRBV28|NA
CASTSGGATYEQYF
TGTGCCAGCACGAGTGGCGGGGCCACCTACGAGCAGTACTTC
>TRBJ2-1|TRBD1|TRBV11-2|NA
CASRQLSSQGVPYNEQFF
TGTGCCAGCAGGCAACTAAGTTCGCAGGGGGTTCCCTACAATGAGCAGTTCTTC
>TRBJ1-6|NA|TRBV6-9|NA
CASPTRADSNSPLHF
TGTGCCAGCCCCACCCGGGCGGACAGTAATTCACCCCTCCACTTT
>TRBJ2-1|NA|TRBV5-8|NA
CASSLVHFPEQFF
TGTGCCAGCAGCTTGGTCCACTTCCCGGAGCAGTTCTTC
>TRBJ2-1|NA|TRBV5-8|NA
CASSFMKVSKPEEQFF
TGTGCCAGCAGCTTTATGAAGGTGTCCAAACCTGAAGAGCAGTTCTTC
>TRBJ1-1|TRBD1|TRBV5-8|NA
CASSWGQRSEAFF
TGTGCCAGCAGCTGGGGACAGAGAAGTGAAGCTTTCTTT
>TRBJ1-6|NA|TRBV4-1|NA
CASSLRIVGRDDSPLHF
TGCGCCAGCAGCCTAAGGATTGTGGGGAGGGACGATTCACCCCTCCACTTT
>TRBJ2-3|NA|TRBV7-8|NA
CATRTTGTDTQYF
TGTGCCACCCGGACTACCGGCACAGATACGCAGTATTTT
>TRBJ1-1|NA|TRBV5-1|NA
CASSLGPEDAFF
TGCGCCAGCAGCTTGGGCCCCGAGGACGCTTTCTTT
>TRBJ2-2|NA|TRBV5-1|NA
CASSAVTNTGELFF
TGCGCCAGCAGCGCGGTTACGAACACCGGGGAGCTGTTTTTT
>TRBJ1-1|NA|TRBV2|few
CASSTTKGFTEAFF
TGTGCCAGTTCTACAACCAAGGGGTTCACTGAAGCTTTCTTT
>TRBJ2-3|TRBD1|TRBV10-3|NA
CATLRGQGRTDTQYF
TGTGCCACGCTCCGGGGACAGGGCCGCACAGATACGCAGTATTTT
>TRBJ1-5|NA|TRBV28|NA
CASSSTRRRYSNQPQHF
TGTGCCAGCAGCTCAACTCGGAGGAGATATAGCAATCAGCCCCAGCATTTT